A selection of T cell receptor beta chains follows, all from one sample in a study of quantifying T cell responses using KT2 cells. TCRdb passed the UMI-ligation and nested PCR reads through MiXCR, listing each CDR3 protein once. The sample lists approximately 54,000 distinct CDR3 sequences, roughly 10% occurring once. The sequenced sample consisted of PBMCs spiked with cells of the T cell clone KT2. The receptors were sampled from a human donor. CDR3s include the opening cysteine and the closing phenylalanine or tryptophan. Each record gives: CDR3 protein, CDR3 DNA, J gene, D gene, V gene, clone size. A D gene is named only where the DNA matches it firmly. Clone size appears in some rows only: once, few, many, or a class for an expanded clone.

CASSRLEGTDTQYF | TGTGCCAGCAGTCGACTAGAGGGCACAGATACGCAGTATTTT | TRBJ2-3 | NA | TRBV6-2/TRBV6-3 | few
CSAPPQNRVAFF | TGCAGTGCTCCCCCGCAGAACAGGGTAGCTTTCTTT | TRBJ1-1 | NA | TRBV20-1 | many
CAISESNWRSSYEQYF | TGTGCCATCAGTGAGTCCAACTGGCGGAGCTCCTACGAGCAGTACTTC | TRBJ2-7 | NA | TRBV10-3 | many
CASSYGERNTEAFF | TGTGCCAGCAGTTACGGGGAGCGAAACACTGAAGCTTTCTTT | TRBJ1-1 | NA | TRBV6-5 | few
CASSQLWGETQYF | TGTGCCAGCAGTCAACTATGGGGAGAGACCCAGTACTTC | TRBJ2-5 | NA | TRBV12-3/TRBV12-4 | NA
CSARVWYSSYNEQFF | TGCAGTGCTAGGGTTTGGTACAGCTCCTACAATGAGCAGTTCTTC | TRBJ2-1 | NA | TRBV20-1 | NA
CASSLERYEQYF | TGTGCCAGCAGCTTAGAAAGATACGAGCAGTACTTC | TRBJ2-7 | NA | TRBV7-8 | NA
CSASMRGNSPLHF | TGCAGTGCTAGTATGAGGGGAAATTCACCCCTCCACTTT | TRBJ1-6 | NA | TRBV20-1 | few
CASSFFVWRQSTEAFF | TGTGCCAGCAGTTTCTTCGTTTGGAGACAGTCGACTGAAGCTTTCTTT | TRBJ1-1 | NA | TRBV12-3/TRBV12-4 | many
CASSPQGTGTTEAFF | TGTGCCAGCTCACCACAGGGGACAGGGACAACTGAAGCTTTCTTT | TRBJ1-1 | TRBD1 | TRBV18 | many
CASSQSSDLSNQPQHF | TGCGCCAGCAGTCAATCGTCGGACCTTAGCAATCAGCCCCAGCATTTT | TRBJ1-5 | NA | TRBV23-1 | few
CASIPHASGATNYGYTF | TGTGCCAGCATCCCGCACGCGTCAGGGGCCACTAACTATGGCTACACCTTC | TRBJ1-2 | NA | TRBV6-1 | many
CASSSIHTGQSGETQYF | TGTGCCAGCAGCTCAATCCACACGGGACAGTCAGGGGAGACCCAGTACTTC | TRBJ2-5 | TRBD1 | TRBV7-8 | NA
CASSRGGGTEAFF | TGCGCCAGCAGCCGAGGAGGGGGCACTGAAGCTTTCTTT | TRBJ1-1 | NA | TRBV10-1 | once
CASSYGQGTSYEQYF | TGTGCCAGCTCTTACGGACAGGGAACATCCTACGAGCAGTACTTC | TRBJ2-7 | TRBD1 | TRBV18 | few
CAWSRITEAFF | TGTGCCTGGAGTCGCATCACTGAAGCTTTCTTT | TRBJ1-1 | NA | TRBV30 | few
CASSPSGQGADQPQHF | TGTGCCAGCAGTCCTTCTGGACAGGGGGCAGATCAGCCCCAGCATTTT | TRBJ1-5 | TRBD1 | TRBV2 | NA
CASRDPRQSTAKNIQYF | TGTGCCAGCAGGGACCCGAGACAGTCCACAGCCAAAAACATTCAGTACTTC | TRBJ2-4 | NA | TRBV6-1 | NA
CSARSGALNTGELFF | TGCAGTGCTAGATCGGGGGCCCTGAACACCGGGGAGCTGTTTTTT | TRBJ2-2 | NA | TRBV20-1 | NA
CASSLVPDRDEQYF | TGTGCCAGCAGCTTAGTTCCGGACAGGGACGAGCAGTACTTC | TRBJ2-7 | TRBD1 | TRBV7-8 | NA
CASRGGSRETQYF | TGTGCCAGCAGGGGCGGTAGCCGGGAGACCCAGTACTTC | TRBJ2-5 | NA | TRBV12-3/TRBV12-4 | NA
CAWSVRSGAIYNEQFF | TGTGCCTGGAGTGTACGATCCGGGGCGATATACAATGAGCAGTTCTTC | TRBJ2-1 | NA | TRBV30 | many
CASSLGTGGGKSEAFF | TGTGCCAGCAGCTTGGGGACAGGGGGGGGGAAGAGTGAAGCTTTCTTT | TRBJ1-1 | TRBD1 | TRBV5-6 | few
CASSSTFRDQKYF | TGTGCCAGCAGCTCGACCTTCCGGGACCAGAAGTATTTT | TRBJ2-3 | NA | TRBV11-2 | few
CASSPNPQGTGELFF | TGTGCCAGCAGCCCGAACCCCCAGGGCACCGGGGAGCTGTTTTTT | TRBJ2-2 | NA | TRBV7-6 | once
CASRFPRGIMRTNYGYTF | TGTGCAAGTCGCTTCCCGCGAGGCATCATGCGGACTAACTATGGCTACACCTTC | TRBJ1-2 | NA | TRBV12-2 | many
CASRSGGVGKLFF | TGTGCCAGCAGATCAGGGGGTGTCGGAAAACTGTTTTTT | TRBJ1-4 | TRBD1 | TRBV14 | NA
CASSYTGGAYEQYF | TGTGCCAGCAGCTACACAGGGGGCGCCTACGAGCAGTACTTC | TRBJ2-7 | TRBD1 | TRBV11-2 | many
CASSPGLNTGELFF | TGTGCCAGCAGCCCGGGCCTTAACACCGGGGAGCTGTTTTTT | TRBJ2-2 | NA | TRBV25-1 | many
CASSLEQGYNEQFF | TGTGCCAGCAGCTTAGAACAGGGGTACAATGAGCAGTTCTTC | TRBJ2-1 | TRBD1 | TRBV7-8 | NA
CASSQDNGDTQYF | TGTGCCAGCAGCCAAGATAATGGAGATACGCAGTATTTT | TRBJ2-3 | NA | TRBV4-2 | NA
CASSQSRLVRRNEQFF | TGTGCCAGCAGCCAATCCCGGCTAGTTAGACGAAATGAGCAGTTCTTC | TRBJ2-1 | NA | TRBV3-1 | few
CSAKVGGDTGELFF | TGCAGTGCTAAAGTGGGAGGGGACACCGGGGAGCTGTTTTTT | TRBJ2-2 | TRBD2 | TRBV20-1 | many
CASSLTVRDTQYF | TGTGCCAGCAGCTTAACTGTGAGAGATACGCAGTATTTT | TRBJ2-3 | NA | TRBV7-2 | many
CAFHLGGGEETQYF | TGTGCCTTCCACCTCGGGGGAGGGGAAGAGACCCAGTACTTC | TRBJ2-5 | TRBD2 | TRBV2 | few
CASRKAGGNNEQFF | TGTGCCAGCAGAAAAGCGGGAGGGAACAATGAGCAGTTCTTC | TRBJ2-1 | TRBD2 | TRBV11-2 | NA
CASSATGTSGYNEQFF | TGTGCCAGCAGCGCGACCGGGACTAGCGGGTACAATGAGCAGTTCTTC | TRBJ2-1 | TRBD2 | TRBV9 | NA
CASSKGKTGGYEQYF | TGTGCCAGCAGCAAAGGAAAGACAGGAGGGTACGAGCAGTACTTC | TRBJ2-7 | NA | TRBV21-1 | NA
CASSPTGVDEQYF | TGTGCCAGCAGCCCTACAGGGGTAGACGAGCAGTACTTC | TRBJ2-7 | TRBD1 | TRBV3-1 | NA
CASSNSGTSGRFLF | TGTGCCAGCAGTAACTCCGGGACTAGCGGGAGATTTCTCTTC | TRBJ2-1 | TRBD2 | TRBV6-2/TRBV6-3 | NA
CATSRDRARETQYF | TGTGCCACCAGCAGGGACAGGGCGAGAGAGACCCAGTACTTC | TRBJ2-5 | TRBD1 | TRBV15 | many
CASSIGGVASTDTQYF | TGTGCCAGTAGTATCGGCGGTGTAGCTAGCACAGATACGCAGTATTTT | TRBJ2-3 | NA | TRBV19 | NA
CASSLEHWGTDTQYF | TGCGCCAGCAGCTTGGAGCACTGGGGCACAGATACGCAGTATTTT | TRBJ2-3 | NA | TRBV5-1 | many
CSARDRGSGMLSSYEQYF | TGCAGTGCTAGAGATCGGGGTAGCGGGATGTTAAGTTCCTACGAGCAGTACTTC | TRBJ2-7 | TRBD2 | TRBV20-1 | few
CASSQERSLAGSGELFF | TGCGCCAGCAGCCAAGAAAGGTCGCTAGCGGGAAGCGGGGAGCTGTTTTTT | TRBJ2-2 | TRBD2 | TRBV4-3 | NA
CSVKGQNGETQYF | TGCAGCGTTAAGGGACAGAATGGGGAGACCCAGTACTTC | TRBJ2-5 | TRBD1 | TRBV29-1 | many
CASSLGGTYNEQFF | TGTGCCAGCAGTTTAGGAGGAACCTACAATGAGCAGTTCTTC | TRBJ2-1 | NA | TRBV27 | many
CASSLRGVTEAFF | TGTGCCAGCAGTTTACGAGGGGTCACTGAAGCTTTCTTT | TRBJ1-1 | NA | TRBV27 | few
CASSYGTGANGYTF | TGTGCCAGCAGTTACGGGACAGGGGCGAATGGCTACACCTTC | TRBJ1-2 | TRBD1 | TRBV6-2/TRBV6-3 | NA
CSVELAGYEQYF | TGCAGCGTTGAACTAGCGGGCTACGAGCAGTACTTC | TRBJ2-7 | TRBD2 | TRBV29-1 | few
CASSLPGGHYEQYF | TGTGCCAGCAGCTTACCAGGGGGTCACTACGAGCAGTACTTC | TRBJ2-7 | TRBD1 | TRBV7-6 | NA
CASSPTGSYGYTF | TGTGCCAGCAGCCCTACAGGGTCCTATGGCTACACCTTC | TRBJ1-2 | NA | TRBV7-3 | NA
CATAWGQHSYEQYF | TGTGCCACCGCATGGGGACAGCACTCCTACGAGCAGTACTTC | TRBJ2-7 | TRBD1 | TRBV11-2 | few
CASSSGGVSYNEQFF | TGTGCCAGCAGCTCGGGAGGGGTGTCCTACAATGAGCAGTTCTTC | TRBJ2-1 | TRBD2 | TRBV7-2 | NA
CSAPQGSSYNSPLHF | TGCAGTGCCCCCCAGGGCAGCTCCTATAATTCACCCCTCCACTTT | TRBJ1-6 | NA | TRBV20-1 | NA